This TCR beta chain was recovered during a study of T cell responses to AZD1222 COVID-19 vaccine. Findings and limits, study-wide: Baseline seropositivity characterized only six or seven AZD1222 recipients. The sample set comprised mostly white British donors with more females, and clonal diversity was possibly underestimated.

Second-dose schedules of about 4 or about 12 weeks were combined. Notes on this clone: Antigen: not known.

The CDR3 runs to 18 residues. From germline, CDR1 is SGHTA and CDR2 FQGTGA. V dropped 5 bases and J dropped 5; count of bases not matched to a gene: 20. Measured with immunoSEQ multiplex PCR; TCRdb has only the in-frame clones, and not every one. Counted here are 150,000 or so clones, approximately 90% occurring once; the ten biggest clones make up about 3.8%. The sequenced sample was peripheral blood, obtained 28 days after the second AZD1222 dose. V gene TRBV7-3 combines with J gene TRBJ2-7; 8 bases are a match to TRBD2. The source of this sequence is an adult who received the AZD1222 COVID-19 vaccine. The CDR3 region has the DNA TGTGCCAGCAGCCTCGAGGCCTCCGGAGCGGGAGCATGGGACGAGCAGTACTTC. Amino acids: CASSLEASGAGAWDEQYF.